These 18 T cell receptor beta chains share one sample of origin, sequenced in a study of neurological immune-mediated disorders (dated by TCRdb to between 2018 and 2020). The library was made by 5' RACE. Reads for this sample came from an Illumina HiSeq 2500. TCRdb took the public reads, trimmed them with fastp at Q25, ran MiXCR for clone calling and kept in-frame beta chains. For every CDR3 protein sequence, its rows merge into one entry that carries the most common genes and DNA. This sample lists tens of thousands of distinct CDR3 sequences; 4% to 5.5% were detected once. Clones ranked in the top ten supply 8.5% to 10% of the sample. The sequencing input was CD4+ T cells from blood. These receptors all come from a man aged 18-30 years in good health.

A remark on this clonotype: A clone one base away is much larger, so this may be a read error. This chain links TRBV7-8 with TRBJ1-1; D unresolved. The V end lost 0 bases, the J end lost 5 bases, and 10 bases lay between the germline ends. CDR1 and CDR2 (germline): SGHVS, FQNEAQ. The CDR3 spans 14 residues. In DNA form, the CDR3 reads TGTGCCAGCAGCTTAGCCGGGAGTACGACTGAAGCTTTCTTT. Amino acids: CASSLAGSTTEAFF.

The chain employs TRBV20-1 and TRBJ2-1; TRBD2 aligns across 12 bases. This CDR3 has 18 amino acids. J was trimmed by 1 base and V by 3 bases; bases with no gene match: 10. CDR1 and CDR2 (germline): DFQATT, SNEGSKA (reference sequence). The CDR3 DNA follows: TGCAGTGCTAGGACCGCACTAGCGGGAGGATTTTCCTACAATGAGCAGTTCTTC. It is translated as CSARTALAGGFSYNEQFF.

At least ten counts were recorded for this clonotype. This chain uses TRBV6-2 or TRBV6-3 with TRBJ2-7; 8 nucleotides match TRBD1. V trimming: 2 bases; J trimming: 0 bases; junction bases outside the gene matches: 9. The germline V gene has CDR1 MNHEY and CDR2 SVGEGT. The CDR3 is 17 residues long. The CDR3 protein is CASSYTDRERSSYEQYF. CDR3 bases: TGTGCCAGCAGTTACACGGACAGGGAAAGGAGCTCCTACGAGCAGTACTTC.

This clonotype was picked up many times. The rearrangement joins TRBV3-1 to TRBJ2-7, with D uncertain. Between the trimmed V and J ends, which lost 2 bases and 3 bases, there was a span of 8 bases. The CDR3 has 13 residues. Germline loops: CDR1 LGHDT, CDR2 YNNKEL (reference sequence). As DNA, the CDR3 is TGTGCCAGCAGCCAACTCGCGAACTACGAGCAGTACTTC. Encoded protein: CASSQLANYEQYF.

A single count supports this clonotype. Being one base from a much bigger clone, this may be a read error. The V and J genes are TRBV24-1 and TRBJ1-2, with unresolved D. The CDR3 sequence is 14 residues long. CDR1 and CDR2 from the germline V gene are KGHDR and SFDVKD. V gave up 1 base and J gave up 7 bases, with 12 bases separating them. The CDR3 DNA reads TGTGCCACCAGTGATTTCACCAGAATTGGTGGCTACACCTTC. Residues: CATSDFTRIGGYTF.

The chain recombines TRBV20-1 with TRBJ1-4; D is unresolved. The V end lost 1 base, the J end lost 7 bases, and 13 bases lay between the germline ends. This CDR3 spans 14 amino acids. CDR1 is DFQATT, CDR2 SNEGSKA, per germline (reference sequence). The CDR3 protein is CSARGPPEGEKLFF. The CDR3 DNA sequence: TGCAGTGCTAGAGGGCCGCCGGAGGGTGAAAAACTGTTTTTT.

This clonotype was detected many times. The rearrangement uses TRBV5-1 and TRBJ1-4; 7 nucleotides match TRBD1. The length of the CDR3 is 15 residues. V was clipped by 3 bases and J by 1 base; unmatched bases: 3. CDR1 and CDR2 (germline): SGHRS, YFSETQ. DNA of the CDR3: TGCGCCAGCAGCTCGGGACAGAGAACTAATGAAAAACTGTTTTTT. It yields the protein CASSSGQRTNEKLFF.

This clonotype was seen many times. The CDR3 DNA follows: TGCAGTGCTAGAGATCCTCAAGGAGGCACAGATACGCAGTATTTT. Amino acids: CSARDPQGGTDTQYF. The V and J genes are TRBV20-1 and TRBJ2-3; D is ambiguous. The CDR3 sequence is 15 residues long. Trimming stripped 0 bases from V and 1 base from J, with 11 bases between. The V gene's germline CDR1 is DFQATT and CDR2 SNEGSKA (reference sequence).

This clonotype came up many times. The rearrangement joins TRBV27 to TRBJ2-3, with D perhaps TRBD2 (6 bases). V lost 3 bases and J 4 bases, leaving 14 bases between the germline ends. This CDR3 is 15 amino acids long. Germline CDR1 and CDR2: MNHEY and SMNVEV (reference sequence). The CDR3 here is CASSFAGRRADTQYF. CDR3 sequence (DNA): TGTGCCAGCAGTTTTGCGGGAAGGAGGGCAGATACGCAGTATTTT.

This clonotype came up many times. The chain links TRBV5-1 to TRBJ2-7, with D possibly being TRBD2 (7 bases). The CDR3 is made up of 13 amino acids. V was shortened by 4 bases and J by 5 bases, with 13 bases between the two germline ends. Germline V gene lookup returns CDR1 SGHRS and CDR2 YFSETQ. Here the CDR3 DNA reads TGCGCCAGCAGCCAGCGGGACACCGACGAGCAGTACTTC. Its protein is CASSQRDTDEQYF.

This clonotype has ten or more counts. V and J are TRBV3-1 and TRBJ2-2; D ambiguous. The V gene's germline CDR1 is LGHDT and CDR2 YNNKEL (reference sequence). The CDR3 spans 15 residues. Trimming stripped 0 bases from V and 7 bases from J, with 12 bases between. The CDR3 DNA sequence: TGTGCCAGCAGCCAAGATGGGCACCACTTCGGGGAGCTGTTTTTT. It yields the protein CASSQDGHHFGELFF.

Ten or more counts support this clonotype. The rearrangement links TRBV9 to TRBJ2-3, with 9 positions matching TRBD2. The trim removed 0 bases at V and 4 bases at J, leaving 3 bases unmatched. CDR3 size: 15 residues. Per germline, CDR1 SGDLS and CDR2 YYNGEE. The CDR3 here is CASSVVASGADTQYF. Written as DNA, the CDR3 is TGTGCCAGCAGCGTAGTTGCTAGCGGGGCAGATACGCAGTATTTT.

This clonotype was counted many times. This chain uses TRBV5-1 with TRBJ2-5; weak D call: TRBD2 (6 bases). V was clipped by 4 bases and J by 6 bases, with 19 bases between them. Germline CDR1 reads SGHRS; CDR2 reads YFSETQ. This CDR3 spans 15 amino acids. The CDR3 nucleotides are TGCGCCAGCAGCCCGGGACTGGGATCTGGAAAGACCCAGTACTTC. Translated, it gives CASSPGLGSGKTQYF. Filled out from reference TRBV5-1 and TRBJ2-5, the complete variable domain reads KAGVTQTPRYLIKTRGQQVTLSCSPISGHRSVSWYQQTPGQGLQFLFEYFSETQRNKGNFPGRFSGRQFSNSRSEMNVSTLELGDSALYLCASSPGLGSGKTQYFGPGTRLLVL.

This clonotype was found a few times. The V gene is TRBV7-9, the J gene TRBJ1-5; 11 bases are a match to TRBD1. This CDR3 contains 14 residues. V lost 4 bases to trimming and J lost 6 bases; unmatched junction nucleotides: 2. CDR1 and CDR2 from the germline V gene are SEHNR and FQNEAQ (reference sequence). This CDR3 reads CASSSDRGLQPQHF. As DNA, the CDR3 is TGTGCCAGCAGCTCGGACAGGGGGCTTCAGCCCCAGCATTTT.

The table lists this clonotype with many counts. This chain joins TRBV28 and TRBJ1-3; D remains ambiguous. The CDR3 loop spans 18 amino acids. The germline V gene has CDR1 MDHEN and CDR2 SYDVKM. Between the trimmed V and J ends, which lost 3 bases and 0 bases, there was a span of 18 bases. The chain's CDR3 is CASSLMAGRWGSGNTIYF. The CDR3 DNA reads TGTGCCAGCAGTTTGATGGCAGGACGATGGGGCTCTGGAAACACCATATATTTT.

This clonotype was seen at least ten times. The genes are TRBV6-5 and TRBJ2-5; TRBD1 or TRBD2 may be the D gene (5 bases each). The V gene lost 1 base and the J gene lost 5 bases, with 11 bases spanning the gap. The CDR3 runs 14 residues. Germline assignment: CDR1 MNHEY and CDR2 SVGAGI. CDR3 sequence reads: CASSYWGYRETQYF. The CDR3 nucleotides are TGTGCCAGCAGTTACTGGGGGTACCGGGAGACCCAGTACTTC.

In this sample, this clonotype turned up many times. The CDR3 coding sequence is TGCGCCAGTACAACAGGGGGACAAGAGACCCAGTACTTC. This sequence encodes CASTTGGQETQYF. The chain couples TRBV5-1 to TRBJ2-5; 8 bases agree with TRBD1. CDR1 is SGHRS and CDR2 is YFSETQ in the germline V gene. This CDR3 has 13 residues. Germline trimming cut 8 bases from V and 2 bases from J; bases unmatched to any gene: 5.

This clonotype was seen many times. The chain links TRBV20-1 to TRBJ1-3; maybe TRBD1 (5 bases). CDR1 and CDR2 from the germline V gene are DFQATT and SNEGSKA (reference sequence). CDR3 length: 13 residues. The V end was cut by 3 bases, the J end by 0 bases, with 6 bases between. For the CDR3, the DNA is TGCAGTGCTAGCAGGGACTCTGGAAACACCATATATTTT. This translates into CSASRDSGNTIYF.